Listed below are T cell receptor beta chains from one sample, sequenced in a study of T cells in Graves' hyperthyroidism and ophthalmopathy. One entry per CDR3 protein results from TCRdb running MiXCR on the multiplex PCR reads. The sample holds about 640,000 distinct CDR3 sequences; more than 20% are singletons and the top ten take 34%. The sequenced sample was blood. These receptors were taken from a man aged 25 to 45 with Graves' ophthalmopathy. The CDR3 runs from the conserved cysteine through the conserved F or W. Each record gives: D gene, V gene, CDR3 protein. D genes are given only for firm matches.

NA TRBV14 CASSQVATEAFF
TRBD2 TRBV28 CATGTGDFLLAGGYEQYF
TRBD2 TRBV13 CASSLKPKLGTSRETQYF
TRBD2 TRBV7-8 CASRASGSHEQFF
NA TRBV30 CAWSRSRAALSGANVLTF
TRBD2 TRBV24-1 CATSDPGGLAGVNEQFF
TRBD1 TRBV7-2 CASSPHSSGQVGAFF
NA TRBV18 CASSPPIRDRDPSNEQYF
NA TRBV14 CASSQGWAIEAFF
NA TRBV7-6 CASSSGRGGLGYTF
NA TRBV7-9 CASSLRGPADSYNEQFF
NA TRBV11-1 CASSLAALSSGANVLTF
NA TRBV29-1 CSVERTGEQYF
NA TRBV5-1 CASSLSTGLNEKLFF
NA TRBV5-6 CASSYRDGSYEQYF
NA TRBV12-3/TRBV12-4 CASRPAGVSAGEAFF
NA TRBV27 CASSLFRGEKLFF